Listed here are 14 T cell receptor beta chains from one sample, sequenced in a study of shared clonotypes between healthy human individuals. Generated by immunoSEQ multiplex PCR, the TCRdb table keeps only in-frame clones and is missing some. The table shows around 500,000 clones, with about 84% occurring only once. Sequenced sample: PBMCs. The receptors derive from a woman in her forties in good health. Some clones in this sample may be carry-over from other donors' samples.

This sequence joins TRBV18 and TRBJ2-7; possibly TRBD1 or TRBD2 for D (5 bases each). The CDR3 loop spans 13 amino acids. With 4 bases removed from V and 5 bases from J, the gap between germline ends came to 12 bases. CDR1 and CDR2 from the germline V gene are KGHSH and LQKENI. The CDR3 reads CASSLSGTNEQYF. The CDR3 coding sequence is TGTGCCAGCTCACTGAGTGGGACCAACGAGCAGTACTTC.

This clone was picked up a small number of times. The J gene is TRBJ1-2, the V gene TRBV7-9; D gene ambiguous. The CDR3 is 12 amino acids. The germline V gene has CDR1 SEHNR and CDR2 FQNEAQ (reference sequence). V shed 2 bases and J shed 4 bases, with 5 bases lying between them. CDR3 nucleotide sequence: TGTGCCAGCAGCTTAACCGTCTATGGCTACACCTTC. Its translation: CASSLTVYGYTF.

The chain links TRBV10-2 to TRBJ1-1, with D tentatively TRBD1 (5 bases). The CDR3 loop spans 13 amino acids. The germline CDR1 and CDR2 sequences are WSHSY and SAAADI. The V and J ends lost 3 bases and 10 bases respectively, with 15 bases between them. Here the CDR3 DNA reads TGCGCCAGCAGTGAATCCGGGACCAATTTAGCTTTCTTT. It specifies CASSESGTNLAFF.

The CDR3 loop reads CASSLYSATGELFF. Written as DNA, the CDR3 is TGCGCCAGCAGCTTGTATTCAGCCACCGGGGAGCTGTTTTTT. This chain connects TRBV5-1 to TRBJ2-2; D unresolved. This CDR3 contains 14 residues. V lost 1 base, J lost 4 bases, and 8 bases lay in between. In germline, CDR1 is SGHRS, CDR2 YFSETQ.

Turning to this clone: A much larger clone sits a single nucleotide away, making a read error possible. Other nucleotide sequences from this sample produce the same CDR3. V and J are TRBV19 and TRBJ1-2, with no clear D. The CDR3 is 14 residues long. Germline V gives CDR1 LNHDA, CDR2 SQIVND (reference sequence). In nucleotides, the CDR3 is TGCGCCAGTAGTGGGCTTGCCCGCTCCTATGGCTACACCTTC. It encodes CASSGLARSYGYTF. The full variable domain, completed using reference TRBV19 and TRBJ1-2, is DGGITQSPKYLFRKEGQNVTLSCEQNLNHDAMYWYRQDPGQGLRLIYYSQIVNDFQKGDIAEGYSVSREKKESFPLTVTSAQKNPTAFYLCASSGLARSYGYTFGSGTRLTVV.

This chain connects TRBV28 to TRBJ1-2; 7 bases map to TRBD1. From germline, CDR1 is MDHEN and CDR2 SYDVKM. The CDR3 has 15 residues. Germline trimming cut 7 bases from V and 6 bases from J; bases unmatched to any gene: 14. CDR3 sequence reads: CASTLGSGRGNGYTF. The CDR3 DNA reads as TGTGCCAGCACCCTAGGGTCTGGCAGGGGGAATGGCTACACCTTC.

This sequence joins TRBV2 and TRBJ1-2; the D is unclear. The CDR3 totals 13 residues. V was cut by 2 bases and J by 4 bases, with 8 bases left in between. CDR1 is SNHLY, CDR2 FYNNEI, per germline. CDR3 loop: CASSERVGYGYTF. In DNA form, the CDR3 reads TGTGCCAGCAGTGAAAGGGTCGGCTATGGCTACACCTTC.

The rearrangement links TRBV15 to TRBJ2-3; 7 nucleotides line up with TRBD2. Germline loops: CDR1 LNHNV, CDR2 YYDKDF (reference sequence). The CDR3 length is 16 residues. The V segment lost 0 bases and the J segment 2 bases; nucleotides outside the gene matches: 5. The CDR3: CATSRDHGGVTDTQYF. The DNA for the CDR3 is TGTGCCACCAGCAGAGATCATGGGGGGGTCACAGATACGCAGTATTTT.

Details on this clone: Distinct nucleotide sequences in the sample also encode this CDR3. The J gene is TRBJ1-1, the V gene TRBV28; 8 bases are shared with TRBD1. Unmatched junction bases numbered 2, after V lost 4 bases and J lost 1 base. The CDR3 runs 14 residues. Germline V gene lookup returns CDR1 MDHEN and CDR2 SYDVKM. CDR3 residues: CASSSGTGNTEAFF. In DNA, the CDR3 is TGTGCCAGCAGTTCCGGGACAGGGAACACTGAAGCTTTCTTT. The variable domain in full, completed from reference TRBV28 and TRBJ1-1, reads DVKVTQSSRYLVKRTGEKVFLECVQDMDHENMFWYRQDPGLGLRLIYFSYDVKMKEKGDIPEGYSVSREKKERFSLILESASTNQTSMYLCASSSGTGNTEAFFGQGTRLTVV.

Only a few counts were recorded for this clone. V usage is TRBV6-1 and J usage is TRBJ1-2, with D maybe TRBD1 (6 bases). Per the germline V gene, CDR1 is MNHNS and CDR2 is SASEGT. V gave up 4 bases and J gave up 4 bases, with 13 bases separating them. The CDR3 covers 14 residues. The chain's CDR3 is CASSGQAPPYGYTF. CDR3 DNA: TGTGCCAGCAGTGGACAGGCTCCCCCCTATGGCTACACCTTC.

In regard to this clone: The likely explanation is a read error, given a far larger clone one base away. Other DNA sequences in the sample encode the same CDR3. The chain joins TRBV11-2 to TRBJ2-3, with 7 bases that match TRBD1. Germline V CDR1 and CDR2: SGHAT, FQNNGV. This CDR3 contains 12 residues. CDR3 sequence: CASSTRGQTQYF. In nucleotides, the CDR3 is TGTGCCAGCAGCACCCGGGGACAGACGCAGTATTTC.

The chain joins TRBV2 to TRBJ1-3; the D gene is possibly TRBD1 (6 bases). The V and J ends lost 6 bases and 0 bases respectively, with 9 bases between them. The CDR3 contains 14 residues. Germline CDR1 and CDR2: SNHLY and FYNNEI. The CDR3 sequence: CASSRGNSGNTIYF. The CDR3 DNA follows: TGTGCCAGCAGCAGGGGTAACTCTGGAAACACCATATATTTT.

CDR3: CATSRDWGEQYF. For the CDR3, the DNA is TGTGCCACCAGCAGAGATTGGGGCGAGCAGTACTTC. The chain is built from TRBV15 and TRBJ2-7; D remains ambiguous. Looked up from germline, CDR1 is LNHNV and CDR2 is YYDKDF (reference sequence). Between the trimmed V and J ends, which lost 0 bases and 6 bases, there was a span of 6 bases. This CDR3 region has 12 residues.

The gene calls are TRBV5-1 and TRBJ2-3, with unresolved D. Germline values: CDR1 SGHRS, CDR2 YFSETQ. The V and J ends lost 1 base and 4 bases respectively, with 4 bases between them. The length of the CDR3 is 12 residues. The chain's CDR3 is CASSLWSDTQYF. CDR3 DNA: TGCGCCAGCAGCTTGTGGTCAGATACGCAGTATTTT.